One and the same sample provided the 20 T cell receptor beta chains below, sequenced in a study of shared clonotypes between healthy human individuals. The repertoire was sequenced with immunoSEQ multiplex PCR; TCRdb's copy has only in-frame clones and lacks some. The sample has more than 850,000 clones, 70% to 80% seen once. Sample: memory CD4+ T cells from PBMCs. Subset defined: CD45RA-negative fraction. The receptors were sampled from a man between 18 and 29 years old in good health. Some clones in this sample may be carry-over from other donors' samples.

CDR3 nucleotide sequence: TGTGCCAGCAGCGCAACAGGGGACTTAGGCGAAAAACTGTTTTTT. Its protein product is CASSATGDLGEKLFF. The chain is built from TRBV28 and TRBJ1-4, with TRBD1 matching 7 bases. Germline trimming cut 6 bases from V and 8 bases from J; bases unmatched to any gene: 12. Germline CDR1 MDHEN, CDR2 SYDVKM. This CDR3 comprises 15 residues.

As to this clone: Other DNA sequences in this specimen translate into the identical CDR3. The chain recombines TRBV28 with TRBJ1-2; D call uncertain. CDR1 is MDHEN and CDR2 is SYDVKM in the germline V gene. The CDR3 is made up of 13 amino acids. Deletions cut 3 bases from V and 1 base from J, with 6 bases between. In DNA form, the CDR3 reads TGTGCCAGCAGTTTGACTGATAACTATGGCTACACCTTC. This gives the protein CASSLTDNYGYTF.

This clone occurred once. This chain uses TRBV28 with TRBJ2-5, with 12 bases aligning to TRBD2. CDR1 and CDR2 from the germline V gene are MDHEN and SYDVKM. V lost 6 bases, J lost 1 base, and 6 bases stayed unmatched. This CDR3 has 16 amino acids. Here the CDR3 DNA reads TGTGCCAGCAGACTGGGACTAGCGGGTTCCCAAGAGACCCAGTACTTC. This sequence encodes CASRLGLAGSQETQYF.

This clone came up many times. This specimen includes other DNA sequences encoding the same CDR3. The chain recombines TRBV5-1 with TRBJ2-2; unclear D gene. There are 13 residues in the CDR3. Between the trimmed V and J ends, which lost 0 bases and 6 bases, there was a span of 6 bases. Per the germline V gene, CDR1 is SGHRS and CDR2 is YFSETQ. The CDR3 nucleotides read TGCGCCAGCAGCTTGGCTGGGCCCGGGGAGCTGTTTTTT. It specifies CASSLAGPGELFF.

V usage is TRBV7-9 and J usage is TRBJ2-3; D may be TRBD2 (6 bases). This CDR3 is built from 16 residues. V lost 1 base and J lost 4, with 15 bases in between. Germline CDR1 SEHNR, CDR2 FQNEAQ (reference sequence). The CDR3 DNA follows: TGTGCCAGCAGCTTAGAGGTGGGAGGTGTCCCAGATACGCAGTATTTT. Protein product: CASSLEVGGVPDTQYF.

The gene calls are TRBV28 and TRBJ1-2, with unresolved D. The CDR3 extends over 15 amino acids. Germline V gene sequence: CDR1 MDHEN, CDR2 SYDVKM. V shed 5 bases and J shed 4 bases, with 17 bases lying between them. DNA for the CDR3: TGTGCCAGCAGTCCCACGGGCGGGGTCTTCTATGGCTACACCTTC. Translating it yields CASSPTGGVFYGYTF.

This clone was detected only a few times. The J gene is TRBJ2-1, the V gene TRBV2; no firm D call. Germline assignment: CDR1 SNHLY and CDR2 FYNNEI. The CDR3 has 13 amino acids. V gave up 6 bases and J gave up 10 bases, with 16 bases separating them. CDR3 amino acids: CASRGSTLGEQFF. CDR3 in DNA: TGTGCCAGCAGGGGTTCCACCCTGGGGGAGCAGTTCTTC.

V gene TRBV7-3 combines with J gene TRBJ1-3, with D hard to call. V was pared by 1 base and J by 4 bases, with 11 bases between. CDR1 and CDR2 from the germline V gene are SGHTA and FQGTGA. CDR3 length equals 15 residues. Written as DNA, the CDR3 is TGTGCCAGCAGCTTAAATGGGGAATTCGGAAACACCATATATTTT. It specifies CASSLNGEFGNTIYF.

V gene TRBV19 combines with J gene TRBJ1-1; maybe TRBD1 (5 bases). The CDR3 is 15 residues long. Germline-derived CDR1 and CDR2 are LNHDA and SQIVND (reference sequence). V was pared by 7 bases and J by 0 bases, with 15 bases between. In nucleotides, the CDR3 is TGTGCCAGTACTCCCGGGGGGACGTTGAACACTGAAGCTTTCTTT. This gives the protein CASTPGGTLNTEAFF. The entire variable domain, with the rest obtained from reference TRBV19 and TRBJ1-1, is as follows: DGGITQSPKYLFRKEGQNVTLSCEQNLNHDAMYWYRQDPGQGLRLIYYSQIVNDFQKGDIAEGYSVSREKKESFPLTVTSAQKNPTAFYLCASTPGGTLNTEAFFGQGTRLTVV.

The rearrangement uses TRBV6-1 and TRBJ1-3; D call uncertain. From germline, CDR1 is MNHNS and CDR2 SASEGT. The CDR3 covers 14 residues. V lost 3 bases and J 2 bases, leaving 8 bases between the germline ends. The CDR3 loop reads CASSEDPAGNTIYF. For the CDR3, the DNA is TGTGCCAGCAGTGAGGACCCCGCTGGAAACACCATATATTTT.

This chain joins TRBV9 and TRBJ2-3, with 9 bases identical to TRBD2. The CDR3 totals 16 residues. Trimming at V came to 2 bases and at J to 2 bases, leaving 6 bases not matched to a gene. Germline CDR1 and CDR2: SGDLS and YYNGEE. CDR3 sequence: CASSVGLAPHTDTQYF. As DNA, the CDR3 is TGTGCCAGCAGCGTTGGACTAGCGCCTCACACAGATACGCAGTATTTT.

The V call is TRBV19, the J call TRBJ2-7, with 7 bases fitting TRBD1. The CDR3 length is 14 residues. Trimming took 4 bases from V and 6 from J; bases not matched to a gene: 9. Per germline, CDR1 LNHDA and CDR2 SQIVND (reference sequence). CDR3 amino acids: CASSKTGYTGEQYF. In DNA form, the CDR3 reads TGTGCCAGTAGTAAGACAGGGTATACCGGCGAGCAGTACTTC.

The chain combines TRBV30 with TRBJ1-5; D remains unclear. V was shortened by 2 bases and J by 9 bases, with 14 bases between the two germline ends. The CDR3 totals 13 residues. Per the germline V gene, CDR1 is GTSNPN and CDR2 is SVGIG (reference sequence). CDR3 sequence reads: CAWSTQPSSPQHF. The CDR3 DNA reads TGTGCCTGGAGTACACAGCCATCGTCGCCCCAGCATTTT.

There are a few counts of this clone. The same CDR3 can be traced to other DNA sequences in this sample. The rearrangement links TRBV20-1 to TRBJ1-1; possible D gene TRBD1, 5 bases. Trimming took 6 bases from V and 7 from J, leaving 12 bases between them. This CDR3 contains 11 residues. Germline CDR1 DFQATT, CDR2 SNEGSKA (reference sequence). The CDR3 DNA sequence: TGCAGTGCCCTCCGGGGGAGTGAAGCTTTCTTT. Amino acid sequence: CSALRGSEAFF.

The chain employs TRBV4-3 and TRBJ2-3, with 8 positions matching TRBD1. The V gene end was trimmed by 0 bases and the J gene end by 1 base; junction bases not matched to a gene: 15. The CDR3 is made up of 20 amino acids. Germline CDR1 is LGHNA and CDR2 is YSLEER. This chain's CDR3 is CASSQDLFVRGPTRTDTQYF. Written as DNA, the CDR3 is TGCGCCAGCAGCCAAGATCTTTTCGTCAGGGGGCCTACTCGCACAGATACGCAGTATTTT.

The CDR3 protein is CASSQTVLETQYF. The DNA for the CDR3 is TGTGCCAGCAGCCAGACGGTCTTAGAGACCCAGTACTTC. The gene calls are TRBV7-3 and TRBJ2-5; D uncertain. The CDR3 runs 13 residues. Germline V gives CDR1 SGHTA, CDR2 FQGTGA. V was pared by 5 bases and J by 4 bases, with 11 bases between.

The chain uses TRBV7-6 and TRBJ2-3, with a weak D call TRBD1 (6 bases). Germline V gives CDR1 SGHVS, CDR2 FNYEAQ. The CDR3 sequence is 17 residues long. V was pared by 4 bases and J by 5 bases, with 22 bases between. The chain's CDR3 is CASSSLPGDSPGDTQYF. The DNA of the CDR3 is TGTGCCAGCAGCTCGCTACCAGGGGATTCACCGGGAGATACGCAGTATTTT.

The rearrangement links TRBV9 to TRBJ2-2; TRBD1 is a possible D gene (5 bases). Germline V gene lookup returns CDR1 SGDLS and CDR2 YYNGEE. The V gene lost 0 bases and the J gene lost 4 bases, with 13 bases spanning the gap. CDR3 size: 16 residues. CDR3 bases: TGTGCCAGCAGCGTAGTAGGGGCCCTAGTCACCGGGGAGCTGTTTTTT. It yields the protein CASSVVGALVTGELFF.

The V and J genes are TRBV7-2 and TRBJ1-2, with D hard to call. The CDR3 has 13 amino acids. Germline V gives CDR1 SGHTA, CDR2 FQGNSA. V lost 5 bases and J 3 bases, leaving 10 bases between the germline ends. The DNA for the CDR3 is TGTGCCAGCAGCCCCCACAGAGACTATGGCTACACCTTC. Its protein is CASSPHRDYGYTF.

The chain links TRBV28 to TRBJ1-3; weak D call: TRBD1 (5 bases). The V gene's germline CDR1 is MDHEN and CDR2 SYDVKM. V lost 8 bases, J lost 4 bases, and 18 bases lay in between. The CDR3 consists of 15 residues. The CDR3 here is CASQTGGGSGNTIYF. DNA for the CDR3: TGTGCCAGCCAAACCGGGGGGGGATCCGGAAACACCATATATTTT. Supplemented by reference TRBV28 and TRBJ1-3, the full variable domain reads DVKVTQSSRYLVKRTGEKVFLECVQDMDHENMFWYRQDPGLGLRLIYFSYDVKMKEKGDIPEGYSVSREKKERFSLILESASTNQTSMYLCASQTGGGSGNTIYFGEGSWLTVV.